The clone carrying this T cell receptor (beta chain) was counted many times. There are 11 residues in the CDR3. The germline CDR1 and CDR2 sequences are DFQATT and SNEGSKA (reference sequence). The V end was cut by 2 bases, the J end by 0 bases, with 1 base between. This record comes from a study of Graves' ophthalmopathy and Graves' hyperthyroidism. The study amplified TCR beta CDR3 regions using RNA transcripts. The workflow started with a first-round RT-PCR run with HTBI primers and then moved on to a second-round multiplex PCR. Via MiXCR, TCRdb re-called the multiplex PCR reads, giving one row per CDR3 protein. The top ten clones hold roughly 1.5% of a sample with nearly 400,000 distinct CDR3 sequences, around 16% of them seen once.

The source is a woman younger than 30 with Graves' ophthalmopathy. Source material: peripheral blood. The chain carries TRBV20-1 and TRBJ1-1; no clear D gene. The CDR3 here is CSARMNTEAFF. CDR3 bases: TGCAGTGCTAGAATGAACACTGAAGCTTTCTTT.